This TCR beta chain was captured in a study of post-analysis software for immune sequencing data. Study findings and constraints: Patients had higher frequencies than controls of roughly 5 TRBV segments, including TRBV5-6, TRBV5-1 and TRBV20-1. Those with multiple sclerosis, the patient group, showed significantly lower normalized Chao1 diversity than controls.

This clonotype appeared once. The antigen remains undetermined. This CDR3 has 14 residues. V lost 5 bases and J 5 bases, leaving 16 bases between the germline ends. Germline V CDR1 and CDR2: SGHRS, YFSETQ. The TCR beta cDNA libraries contained unique molecular identifiers. TCRdb recomputed calls from the PCR reads with MiXCR, one row per CDR3 protein. The table records about 540,000 distinct CDR3 sequences, 34% of them present only once. This receptor was identified in a girl aged 2 to 17 with multiple sclerosis. The sequenced material came from blood. The chain carries TRBV5-1 and TRBJ1-2; unclear D gene. The CDR3 spells CASSSFGAQYGYTF. The CDR3 region has the DNA TGCGCCAGCAGTAGTTTCGGAGCGCAGTATGGCTACACCTTC. The entire variable domain, with the rest obtained from reference TRBV5-1 and TRBJ1-2, is as follows: KAGVTQTPRYLIKTRGQQVTLSCSPISGHRSVSWYQQTPGQGLQFLFEYFSETQRNKGNFPGRFSGRQFSNSRSEMNVSTLELGDSALYLCASSSFGAQYGYTFGSGTRLTVV.